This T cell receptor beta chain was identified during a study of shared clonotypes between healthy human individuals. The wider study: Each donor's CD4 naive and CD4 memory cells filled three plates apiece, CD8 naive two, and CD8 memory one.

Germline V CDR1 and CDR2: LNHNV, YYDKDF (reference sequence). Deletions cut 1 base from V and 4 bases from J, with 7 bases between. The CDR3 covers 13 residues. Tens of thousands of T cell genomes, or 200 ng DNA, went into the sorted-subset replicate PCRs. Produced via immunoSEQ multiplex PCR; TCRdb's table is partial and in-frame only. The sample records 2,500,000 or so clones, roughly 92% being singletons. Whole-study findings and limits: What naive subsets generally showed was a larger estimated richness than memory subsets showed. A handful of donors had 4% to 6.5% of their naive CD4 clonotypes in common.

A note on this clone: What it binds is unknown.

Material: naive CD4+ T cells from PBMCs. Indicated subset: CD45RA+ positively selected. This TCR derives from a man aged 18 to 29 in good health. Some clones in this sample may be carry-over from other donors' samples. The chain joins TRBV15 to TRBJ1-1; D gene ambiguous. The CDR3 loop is CATSRGPTTEAFF. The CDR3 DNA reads TGTGCCACCAGCAGAGGTCCTACCACTGAAGCTTTCTTT.